The 9 T cell receptor beta chains below all came from one sample that was sequenced in a study of T cell responses to AZD1222 COVID-19 vaccine. Libraries were prepared by immunoSEQ multiplex PCR; TCRdb keeps only in-frame clonotypes and omits some of them. The sample yields more than 150,000 clones, around 90% seen once. The starting material was peripheral blood, obtained 28 days after the second AZD1222 dose. The origin of the receptors is an adult who received the AZD1222 COVID-19 vaccine.

In its sample, this clone was seen once. The chain is built from TRBV11-2 and TRBJ1-4, with 7 bases identical to TRBD1. J gave up 2 bases and V 5 bases, and 14 bases lay outside the gene matches. Per germline, CDR1 SGHAT and CDR2 FQNNGV. The CDR3 extends over 18 amino acids. The CDR3 DNA reads as TGTGCCAGCAGCCCGAGACAGGGATCTGGTGTGACTAATGAAAAACTGTTTTTT. The encoded protein is CASSPRQGSGVTNEKLFF.

A remark on this clone: The sample carries other DNA sequences with the same CDR3. The V call is TRBV11-2, the J call TRBJ2-2; D might be TRBD2 (5 bases). The V end lost 0 bases, the J end lost 6 bases, and 8 bases lay between the germline ends. Germline V gene sequence: CDR1 SGHAT, CDR2 FQNNGV. CDR3 length: 14 residues. The CDR3 DNA reads as TGTGCCAGCAGCTTAGATCGAGGGTCCGGGGAGCTGTTTTTT. It codes for CASSLDRGSGELFF.

This clone was seen only a few times. The CDR3 reads CASSLSTTSNEQFF. In DNA form, the CDR3 reads TGTGCCAGCAGTTTATCGACTACCTCCAATGAGCAGTTCTTC. The genes are TRBV27 and TRBJ2-1; TRBD2 is a possible D gene (5 bases). The CDR3 covers 14 residues. Trimming left V 0 bases short and J 6 bases short, with 9 bases between. Germline V gives CDR1 MNHEY, CDR2 SMNVEV (reference sequence).

This rearrangement joins TRBV6-5 to TRBJ1-5; TRBD1 matches 9 bases. Germline V gene lookup returns CDR1 MNHEY and CDR2 SVGAGI. After removal of 5 bases from V and 5 bases from J, the junction contained 7 bases not matched to a gene. The CDR3 runs to 15 residues. The CDR3 sequence is CASSKTRQGDQPQHF. CDR3 nucleotides: TGTGCCAGCAGTAAGACTCGACAGGGGGATCAGCCCCAGCATTTT.

The chain uses TRBV29-1 and TRBJ1-1, with 11 bases aligning to TRBD1. From germline, CDR1 is SQVTM and CDR2 ANQGSEA. Losses at the gene ends were 7 bases for V and 5 bases for J; bases not matched to a gene: 3. This CDR3 is built from 12 residues. In DNA form, the CDR3 reads TGCAGCGGCCGGGACAGGGGGACTGAAGCTTTCTTT. Residues: CSGRDRGTEAFF.

The chain couples TRBV28 to TRBJ1-1; 11 positions agree with TRBD1. This CDR3 has 13 amino acids. CDR1 is MDHEN and CDR2 is SYDVKM in the germline V gene. Trimming cost V 7 bases and J 4 bases; bases outside gene matches: 2. This CDR3 is CASMGTGGTEAFF. The CDR3 DNA reads TGTGCCAGCATGGGGACAGGGGGCACTGAAGCTTTCTTT.

CDR3 in amino acids: CASSLRYGYTF. CDR3 DNA: TGTGCCAGCAGTTTGCGCTATGGCTACACCTTC. This chain uses TRBV6-2 or TRBV6-3 with TRBJ1-2; no definite D call. From germline, CDR1 is MNHEY and CDR2 SVGEGT. This CDR3 contains 11 residues. V was cut by 4 bases and J by 4 bases, with 4 bases left in between.

The V and J genes are TRBV3-1 (or the pseudogene TRBV3-2) and TRBJ2-5; 10 positions agree with TRBD2. V shed 4 bases and J 7 bases; nucleotides not matched to a gene: 3. Germline CDR1 LGHDT, CDR2 YNNKEL (reference sequence). The CDR3 runs to 13 residues. CDR3 in amino acids: CASSPRLAGTQYF. For the CDR3, the DNA is TGTGCCAGCAGCCCCCGACTAGCGGGGACCCAGTACTTC.

The V and J genes are TRBV10-3 and TRBJ2-2; D possibly corresponds to TRBD1 (7 bases). This CDR3 has 14 residues. Per the germline V gene, CDR1 is ENHRY and CDR2 is SYGVKD. With 8 bases removed from V and 6 bases from J, the gap between germline ends came to 16 bases. The chain's CDR3 is CAISGDREAGELFF. The CDR3 coding sequence is TGTGCCATCTCGGGAGACAGGGAGGCCGGGGAGCTGTTTTTT.